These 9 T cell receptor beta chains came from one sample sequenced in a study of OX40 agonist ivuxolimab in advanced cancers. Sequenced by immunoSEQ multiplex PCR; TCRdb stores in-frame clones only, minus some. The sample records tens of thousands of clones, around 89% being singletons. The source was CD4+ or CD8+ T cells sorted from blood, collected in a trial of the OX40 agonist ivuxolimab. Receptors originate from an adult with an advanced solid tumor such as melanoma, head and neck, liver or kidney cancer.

CDR3 loop: CASSYRLGSNEKLFF. The CDR3 nucleotides are TGTGCCAGCAGTTACCGACTGGGGTCTAATGAAAAACTGTTTTTT. J is TRBJ1-4 and V is TRBV6-5; D not resolved. Germline assignment: CDR1 MNHEY and CDR2 SVGAGI. V was trimmed by 2 bases and J by 3 bases, leaving 10 bases between them. This CDR3 contains 15 residues.

The CDR3 reads CASSGQGRGQLFF. In nucleotides, the CDR3 is TGTGCCAGCAGCGGACAGGGACGGGGTCAACTGTTTTTT. The V and J genes are TRBV2 and TRBJ1-4, with 8 bases that match TRBD1. V shed 6 bases and J 12 bases; nucleotides not matched to a gene: 9. This CDR3 has 13 residues. Germline CDR1 and CDR2: SNHLY and FYNNEI.

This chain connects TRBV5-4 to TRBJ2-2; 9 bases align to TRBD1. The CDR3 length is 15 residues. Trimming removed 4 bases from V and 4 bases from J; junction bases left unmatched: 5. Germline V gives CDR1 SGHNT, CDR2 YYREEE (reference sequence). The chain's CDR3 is CASSPGTGSTGELFF. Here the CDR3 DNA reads TGTGCCAGCAGCCCCGGGACAGGGTCCACCGGGGAGCTGTTTTTT.

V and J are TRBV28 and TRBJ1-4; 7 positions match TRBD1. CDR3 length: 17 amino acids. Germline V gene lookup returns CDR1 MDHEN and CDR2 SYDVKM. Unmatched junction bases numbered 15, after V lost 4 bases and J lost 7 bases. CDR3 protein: CASSWRTGLYVSEKLFF. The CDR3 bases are TGTGCCAGCAGTTGGCGGACAGGTCTCTACGTATCTGAAAAACTGTTTTTT.

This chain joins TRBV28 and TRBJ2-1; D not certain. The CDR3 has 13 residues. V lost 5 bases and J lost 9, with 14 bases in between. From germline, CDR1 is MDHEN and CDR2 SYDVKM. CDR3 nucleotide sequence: TGTGCCAGCAGTCCCTCCCCAAGAGGTGAGCAGTTCTTC. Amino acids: CASSPSPRGEQFF.

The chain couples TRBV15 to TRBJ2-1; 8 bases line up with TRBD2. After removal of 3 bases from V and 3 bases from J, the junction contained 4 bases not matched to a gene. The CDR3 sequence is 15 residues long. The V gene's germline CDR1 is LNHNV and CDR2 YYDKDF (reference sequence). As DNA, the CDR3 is TGTGCCACCAGCAGCCAACGGGGGGGCTACAATGAGCAGTTCTTC. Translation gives CATSSQRGGYNEQFF.

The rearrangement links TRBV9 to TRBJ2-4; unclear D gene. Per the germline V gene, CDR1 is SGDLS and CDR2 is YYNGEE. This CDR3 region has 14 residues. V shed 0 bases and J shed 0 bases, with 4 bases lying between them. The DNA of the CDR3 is TGTGCCAGCAGCGTAGGGTTAGCCAAAAACATTCAGTACTTC. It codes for CASSVGLAKNIQYF.

The CDR3: CASSLTITGELFF. In DNA form, the CDR3 reads TGCGCCAGCAGCTTGACTATAACCGGGGAGCTGTTTTTT. The chain couples TRBV5-1 to TRBJ2-2; D is undetermined. Between the trimmed V and J ends, which lost 1 base and 5 bases, there was a span of 6 bases. Per germline, CDR1 SGHRS and CDR2 YFSETQ. This CDR3 spans 13 amino acids.

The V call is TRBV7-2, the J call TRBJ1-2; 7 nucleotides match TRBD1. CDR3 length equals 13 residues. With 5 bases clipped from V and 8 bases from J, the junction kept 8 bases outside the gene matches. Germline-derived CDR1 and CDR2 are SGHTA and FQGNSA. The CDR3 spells CASSPRQGRGYTF. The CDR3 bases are TGTGCCAGCAGCCCCCGACAGGGAAGAGGCTACACCTTC. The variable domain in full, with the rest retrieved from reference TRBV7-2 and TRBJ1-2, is GAGVSQSPSNKVTEKGKDVELRCDPISGHTALYWYRQSLGQGLEFLIYFQGNSAPDKSGLPSDRFSAERTGGSVSTLTIQRTQQEDSAVYLCASSPRQGRGYTFGSGTRLTVV.